This T cell receptor (beta chain) came from a study of identical twins. Regarding the study as a whole: Analyses of zero insertions could, in part, be confounded by invariant MAIT and iNKT cells. Weaker excess twin sharing was observed in beta out-of-frame sequences.

TCRdb used MiXCR to reprocess the 5' RACE reads, holding one entry per CDR3 protein. The sample consists of approximately 890,000 distinct CDR3 sequences, 10% to 15% of them appearing once. On this clonotype itself: Its antigen is unidentified.

This CDR3 is built from 15 residues. Germline lookup yields CDR1 SGHVS and CDR2 FNYEAQ. The J segment lost 3 bases and the V segment lost 3 bases, leaving 5 bases of the junction unmatched. These data were also filed under a second study, of yellow fever vaccine responses in identical twins.

Material: PBMCs. The chain combines TRBV7-6 with TRBJ1-3, with 7 bases that match TRBD1. This TCR came from a woman younger than 35 in good health. CDR3 region: CASSLGDSGGNTIYF. In nucleotides, the CDR3 is TGTGCCAGCAGCTTGGGGGACAGTGGTGGAAACACCATATATTTT.